This T cell receptor beta chain was found in a study of blood T cells in healthy people across ages. At the level of the study: There was about one barcoded beta molecule captured by template switching per two T cells. Findings and caveats of the study: Diversity of TCR beta per million T cells declined in a roughly linear way with age. Correlation between TCR beta diversity and naive T cell percentage was strong. The lack of PBMC sorting stopped any conclusive naive versus antigen-experienced comparison.

This clonotype was counted a few times. Its antigen is not known. Alongside a J-beta primer mix, a sample-barcoded 5' primer served in a second PCR lasting 7 to 11 cycles. Each CDR3 protein gets one entry after TCRdb re-called the 5' RACE reads with MiXCR. Here the sample spans 1.5 million to 2 million distinct CDR3 sequences, 30% to 35% being singletons. Germline assignment: CDR1 LGHDT and CDR2 YNNKEL (reference sequence). The CDR3 extends over 14 amino acids. Unmatched junction bases numbered 5, after V lost 4 bases and J lost 3 bases. This chain joins TRBV3-1 and TRBJ1-1, with 7 nucleotides matching TRBD1. The sequencing input was blood. The clonotype was recovered from a woman in her 30s in good health. Written as DNA, the CDR3 is TGTGCCAGCAGCCCTCGGACAGGATACACTGAAGCTTTCTTT. Amino acids: CASSPRTGYTEAFF.